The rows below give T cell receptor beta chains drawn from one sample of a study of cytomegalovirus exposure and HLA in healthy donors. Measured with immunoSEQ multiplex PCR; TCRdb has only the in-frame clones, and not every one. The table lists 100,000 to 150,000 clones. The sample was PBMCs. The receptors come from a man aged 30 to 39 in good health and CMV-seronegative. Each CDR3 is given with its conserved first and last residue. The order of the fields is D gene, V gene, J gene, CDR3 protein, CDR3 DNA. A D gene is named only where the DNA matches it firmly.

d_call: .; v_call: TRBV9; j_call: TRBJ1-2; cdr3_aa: CASSGQDYGYTF; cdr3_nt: TGTGCCAGCAGCGGACAGGACTATGGCTACACCTTC
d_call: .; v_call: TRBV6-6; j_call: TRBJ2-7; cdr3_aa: CASSHRGLDEQYF; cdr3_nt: TGTGCCAGCAGCCACAGGGGACTGGACGAGCAGTACTTC
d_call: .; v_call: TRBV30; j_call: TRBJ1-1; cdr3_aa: CAWSVHRRNTEAFF; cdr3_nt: TGTGCCTGGAGTGTGCACAGGCGGAACACTGAAGCTTTCTTT
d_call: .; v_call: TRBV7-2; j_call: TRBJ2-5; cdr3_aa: CASSLSSTETQYF; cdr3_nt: TGTGCCAGCAGCTTATCTTCTACAGAGACCCAGTACTTC
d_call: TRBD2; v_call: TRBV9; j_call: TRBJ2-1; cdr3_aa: CASSFTGTSGSYEQFF; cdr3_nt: TGTGCCAGCAGTTTTACCGGGACTAGCGGGAGTTATGAGCAGTTCTTC
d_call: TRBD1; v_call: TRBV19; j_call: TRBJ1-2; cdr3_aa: CASSGQLTNYGYTF; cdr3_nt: TGTGCCAGTTCGGGACAGCTTACTAACTATGGCTACACCTTC
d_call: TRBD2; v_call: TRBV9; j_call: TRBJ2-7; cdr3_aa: CASSPGLASYEQYF; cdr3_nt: TGTGCCAGCAGCCCCGGACTAGCGTCCTACGAGCAGTACTTC
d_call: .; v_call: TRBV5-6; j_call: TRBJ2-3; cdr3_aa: CASSLVAVGEGDTQYF; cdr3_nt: TGTGCCAGCAGCTTGGTAGCTGTAGGAGAGGGAGATACGCAGTATTTT
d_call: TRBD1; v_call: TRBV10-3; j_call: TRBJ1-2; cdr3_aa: CAIKMTGSQGYTF; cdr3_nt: TGTGCCATCAAAATGACAGGGTCGCAGGGCTACACCTTC
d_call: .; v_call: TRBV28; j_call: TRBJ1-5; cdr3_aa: CATAGGGNGQPQHF; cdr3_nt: TGTGCCACCGCGGGGGGTGGGAACGGACAGCCCCAGCATTTT
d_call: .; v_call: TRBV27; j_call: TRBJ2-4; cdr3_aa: CASSRGNKNIQYF; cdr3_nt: TGTGCCAGCAGTCGGGGAAACAAAAACATTCAGTACTTC
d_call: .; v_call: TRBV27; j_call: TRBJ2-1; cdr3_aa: CASTSSYNEQFF; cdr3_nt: TGTGCCAGCACCAGCTCCTACAATGAGCAGTTCTTC
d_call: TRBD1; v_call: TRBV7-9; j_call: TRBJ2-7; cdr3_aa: CASSGDRGSPEQYF; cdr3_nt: TGTGCCAGCAGCGGGGACAGGGGTTCGCCCGAGCAGTACTTC
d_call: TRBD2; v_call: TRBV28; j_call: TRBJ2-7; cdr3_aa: CASSRGTSYHYEQYF; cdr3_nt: TGTGCCAGCAGCCGAGGGACTAGTTATCACTACGAGCAGTACTTC
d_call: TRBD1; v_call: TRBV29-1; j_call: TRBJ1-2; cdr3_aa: CSVGAGGYGYTF; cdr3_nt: TGCAGCGTTGGAGCAGGGGGCTATGGCTACACCTTC
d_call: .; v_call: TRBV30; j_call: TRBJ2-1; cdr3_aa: CAWSVPLRRLSYNEQFF; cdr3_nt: TGTGCCTGGAGTGTACCCCTACGCCGCCTCTCCTACAATGAGCAGTTCTTC
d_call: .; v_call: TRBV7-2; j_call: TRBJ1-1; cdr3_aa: CASSSGTLTEAFF; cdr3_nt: TGTGCCAGCAGCTCCGGGACATTGACTGAAGCTTTCTTT
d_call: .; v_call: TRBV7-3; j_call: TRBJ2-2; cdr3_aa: CASSFGGGELFF; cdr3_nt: TGTGCCAGCAGCTTCGGAGGCGGGGAGCTGTTTTTT
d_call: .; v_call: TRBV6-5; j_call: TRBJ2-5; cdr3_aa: CASSYSVGEIQETQYF; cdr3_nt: TGTGCCAGCAGTTACTCTGTGGGAGAGATACAAGAGACCCAGTACTTC
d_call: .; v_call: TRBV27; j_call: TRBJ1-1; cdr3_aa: CASSLGSYTEAFF; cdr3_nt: TGTGCCAGCAGCTTAGGGAGTTACACTGAAGCTTTCTTT
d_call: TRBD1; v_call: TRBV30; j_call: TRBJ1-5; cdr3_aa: CAWRQGWGGNQPQHF; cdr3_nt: TGTGCCTGGAGACAGGGGTGGGGAGGAAACCAGCCCCAGCATTTT
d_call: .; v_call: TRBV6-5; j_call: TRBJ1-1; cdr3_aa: CASSLMRVTEAFF; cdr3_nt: TGTGCCAGCAGTCTAATGAGGGTCACTGAAGCTTTCTTT
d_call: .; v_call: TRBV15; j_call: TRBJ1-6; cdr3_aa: CATSREQDSPLHF; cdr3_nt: TGTGCCACCAGCAGAGAGCAGGATTCACCCCTCCACTTT
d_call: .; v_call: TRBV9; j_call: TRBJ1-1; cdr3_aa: CASSEQGFGTEAFF; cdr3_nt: TGCGCCAGCAGCGAGCAGGGGTTTGGGACTGAAGCTTTCTTT
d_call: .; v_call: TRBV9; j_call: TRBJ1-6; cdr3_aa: CASSTGQDNSPLHF; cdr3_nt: TGTGCCAGCAGCACAGGACAAGATAATTCACCCCTCCACTTT
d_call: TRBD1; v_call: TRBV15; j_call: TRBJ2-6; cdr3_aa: CATGTGAVSGANVLTF; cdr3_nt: TGTGCCACCGGGACAGGGGCCGTCTCTGGGGCCAACGTCCTGACTTTC
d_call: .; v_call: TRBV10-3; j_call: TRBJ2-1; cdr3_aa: CAISESIGGTTVNEQFF; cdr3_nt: TGTGCCATCAGTGAGTCGATCGGGGGGACAACTGTGAATGAGCAGTTCTTC
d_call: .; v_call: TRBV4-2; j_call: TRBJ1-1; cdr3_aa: CASSPSSTKPANTEAFF; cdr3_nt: TGTGCCAGCAGCCCATCCTCGACTAAACCCGCGAACACTGAAGCTTTCTTT
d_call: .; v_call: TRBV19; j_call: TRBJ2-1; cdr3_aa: CASSIGGEQFF; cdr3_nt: TGTGCCAGTAGTATTGGAGGTGAGCAGTTCTTC
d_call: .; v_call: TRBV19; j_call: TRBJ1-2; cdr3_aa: CASSIPGNYGYTF; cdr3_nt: TGTGCCAGTAGTATCCCAGGGAACTATGGCTACACCTTC
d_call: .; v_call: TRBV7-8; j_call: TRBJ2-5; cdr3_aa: CASSPTSQETQYF; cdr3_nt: TGTGCCAGCAGCCCTACTAGCCAAGAGACCCAGTACTTC
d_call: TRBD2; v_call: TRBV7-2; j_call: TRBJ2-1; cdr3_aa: CASSPSGRAGNEQFF; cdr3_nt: TGTGCCAGCAGCCCTAGCGGGAGGGCGGGCAATGAGCAGTTCTTC
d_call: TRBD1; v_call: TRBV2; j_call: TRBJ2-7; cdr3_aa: CASGETGVYEQYF; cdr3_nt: TGTGCCAGCGGAGAGACAGGGGTTTACGAGCAGTACTTC
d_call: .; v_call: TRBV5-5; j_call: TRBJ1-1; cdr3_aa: CASSFIRGDTEAFF; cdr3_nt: TGTGCCAGCAGCTTTATCCGGGGGGACACTGAAGCTTTCTTT
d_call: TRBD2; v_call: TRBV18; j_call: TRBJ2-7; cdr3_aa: CASHLSGASYEQYF; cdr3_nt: TGTGCCAGTCACCTTAGCGGGGCCTCCTACGAGCAGTACTTC
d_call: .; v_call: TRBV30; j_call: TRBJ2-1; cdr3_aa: CAWRARANYNEQFF; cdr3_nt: TGTGCCTGGAGGGCGAGGGCCAACTACAATGAGCAGTTCTTC
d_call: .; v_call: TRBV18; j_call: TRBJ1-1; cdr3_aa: CASSPDRMNTEAFF; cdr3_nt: TGTGCCAGCTCCCCCGACAGAATGAACACTGAAGCTTTCTTT
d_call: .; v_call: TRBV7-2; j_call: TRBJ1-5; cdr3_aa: CASSLVGGFSNQPQHF; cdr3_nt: TGTGCCAGCAGCTTAGTCGGGGGGTTTAGCAATCAGCCCCAGCATTTT
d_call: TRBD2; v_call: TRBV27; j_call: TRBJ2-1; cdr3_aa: CASSFGSRRGGNEQFF; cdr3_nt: TGTGCCAGCAGTTTCGGGAGTAGACGGGGGGGGAATGAGCAGTTCTTC
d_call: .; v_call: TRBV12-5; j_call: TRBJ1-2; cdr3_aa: CASGLYRPGQVFYGYTF; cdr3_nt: TGTGCTAGTGGTTTGTATCGTCCCGGACAAGTTTTCTATGGCTACACCTTC